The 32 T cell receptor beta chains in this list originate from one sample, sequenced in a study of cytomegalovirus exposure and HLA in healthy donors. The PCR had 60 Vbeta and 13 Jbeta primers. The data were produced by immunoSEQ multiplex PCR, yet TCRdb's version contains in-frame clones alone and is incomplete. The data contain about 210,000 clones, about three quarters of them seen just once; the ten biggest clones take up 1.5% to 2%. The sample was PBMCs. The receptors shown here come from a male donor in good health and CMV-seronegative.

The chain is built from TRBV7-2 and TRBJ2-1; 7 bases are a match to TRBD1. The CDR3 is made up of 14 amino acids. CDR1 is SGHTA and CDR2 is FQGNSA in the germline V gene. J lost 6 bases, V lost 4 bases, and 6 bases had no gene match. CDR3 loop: CASSSGQVPNEQFF. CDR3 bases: TGTGCCAGCAGCTCCGGACAGGTCCCCAATGAGCAGTTCTTC. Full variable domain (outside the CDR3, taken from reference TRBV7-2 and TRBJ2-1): GAGVSQSPSNKVTEKGKDVELRCDPISGHTALYWYRQSLGQGLEFLIYFQGNSAPDKSGLPSDRFSAERTGGSVSTLTIQRTQQEDSAVYLCASSSGQVPNEQFFGPGTRLTVL.

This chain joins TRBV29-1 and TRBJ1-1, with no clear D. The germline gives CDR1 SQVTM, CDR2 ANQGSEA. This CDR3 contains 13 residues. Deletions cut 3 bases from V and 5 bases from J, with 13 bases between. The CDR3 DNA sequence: TGCAGCGTTGATAAGGTCAGGACTACTGAAGCTTTCTTT. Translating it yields CSVDKVRTTEAFF.

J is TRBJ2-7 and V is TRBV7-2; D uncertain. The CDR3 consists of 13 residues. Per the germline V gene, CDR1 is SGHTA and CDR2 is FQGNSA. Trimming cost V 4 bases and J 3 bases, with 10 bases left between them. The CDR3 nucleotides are TGTGCCAGCAGCTCAACAATAATCTACGAGCAGTACTTC. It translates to CASSSTIIYEQYF. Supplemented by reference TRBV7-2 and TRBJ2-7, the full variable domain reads GAGVSQSPSNKVTEKGKDVELRCDPISGHTALYWYRQSLGQGLEFLIYFQGNSAPDKSGLPSDRFSAERTGGSVSTLTIQRTQQEDSAVYLCASSSTIIYEQYFGPGTRLTVT.

CDR3 in amino acids: CASSYDRGQETQYF. The CDR3 DNA reads as TGTGCCAGCAGTTACGACAGGGGGCAGGAGACCCAGTACTTC. The chain recombines TRBV6-6 with TRBJ2-5; 10 bases agree with TRBD1. The CDR3 runs 14 residues. The germline V gene encodes CDR1 MNHNY and CDR2 SVGAGI (reference sequence). Trimming at V came to 2 bases and at J to 5 bases, leaving 2 bases not matched to a gene.

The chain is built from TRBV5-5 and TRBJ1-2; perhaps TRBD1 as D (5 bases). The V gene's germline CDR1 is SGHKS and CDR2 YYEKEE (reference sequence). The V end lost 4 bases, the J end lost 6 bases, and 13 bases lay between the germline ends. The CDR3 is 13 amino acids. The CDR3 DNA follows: TGTGCCAGCAGCCATCAGGGCCAGGATGGCTACACCTTC. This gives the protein CASSHQGQDGYTF.

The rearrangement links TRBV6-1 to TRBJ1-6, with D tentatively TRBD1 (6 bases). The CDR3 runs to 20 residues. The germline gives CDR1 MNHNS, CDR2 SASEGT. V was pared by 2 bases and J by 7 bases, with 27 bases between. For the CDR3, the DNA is TGTGCCAGCAGTGAAACCCCACAGGGCTCCAGATCTGCTGGGAATTCACCCCTCCACTTT. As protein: CASSETPQGSRSAGNSPLHF.

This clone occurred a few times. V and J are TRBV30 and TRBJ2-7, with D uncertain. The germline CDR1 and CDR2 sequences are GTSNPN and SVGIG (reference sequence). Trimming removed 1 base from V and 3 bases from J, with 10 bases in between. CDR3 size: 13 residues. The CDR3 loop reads CAWSDTEFYEQYF. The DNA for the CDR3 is TGTGCCTGGAGTGATACAGAATTCTACGAGCAGTACTTC.

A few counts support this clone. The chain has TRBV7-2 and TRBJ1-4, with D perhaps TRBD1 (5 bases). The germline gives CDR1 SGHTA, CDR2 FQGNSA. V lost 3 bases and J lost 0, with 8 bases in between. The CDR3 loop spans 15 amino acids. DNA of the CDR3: TGTGCCAGCAGCTTGGGGGGTTCAACTAATGAAAAACTGTTTTTT. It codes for CASSLGGSTNEKLFF.

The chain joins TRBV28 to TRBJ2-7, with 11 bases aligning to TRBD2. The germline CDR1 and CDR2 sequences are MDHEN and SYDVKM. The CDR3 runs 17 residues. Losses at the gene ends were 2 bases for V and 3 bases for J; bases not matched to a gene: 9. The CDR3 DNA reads TGTGCCAGCAGTTTAAACCTAGCGGGAGGTCTCAGCTACGAGCAGTACTTC. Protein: CASSLNLAGGLSYEQYF.

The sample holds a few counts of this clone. The CDR3 DNA follows: TGTGCCAGCAGTGAAGCAGGGGGCTATGGCTACACCTTC. Encoded protein: CASSEAGGYGYTF. The V and J genes are TRBV6-1 and TRBJ1-2; maybe TRBD1 (6 bases). From germline, CDR1 is MNHNS and CDR2 SASEGT. Trimming removed 0 bases at V and 4 bases at J, with 6 bases between. This CDR3 is built from 13 residues.

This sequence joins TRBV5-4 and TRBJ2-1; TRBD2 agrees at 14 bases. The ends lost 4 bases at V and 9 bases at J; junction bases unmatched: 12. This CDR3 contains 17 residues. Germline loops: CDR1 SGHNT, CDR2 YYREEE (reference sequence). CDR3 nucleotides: TGTGCCAGCAGCCCTCAACGGACTAGCGGGAGGATGGGTGAGCAGTTCTTC. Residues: CASSPQRTSGRMGEQFF. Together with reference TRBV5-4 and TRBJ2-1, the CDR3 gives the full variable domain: ETGVTQSPTHLIKTRGQQVTLRCSSQSGHNTVSWYQQALGQGPQFIFQYYREEENGRGNFPPRFSGLQFPNYSSELNVNALELDDSALYLCASSPQRTSGRMGEQFFGPGTRLTVL.

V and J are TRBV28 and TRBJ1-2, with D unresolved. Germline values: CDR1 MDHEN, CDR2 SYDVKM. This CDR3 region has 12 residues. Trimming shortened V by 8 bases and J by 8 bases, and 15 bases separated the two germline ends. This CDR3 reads CASGPGTMGYTF. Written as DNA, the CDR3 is TGTGCCAGCGGTCCGGGAACTATGGGCTACACCTTC.

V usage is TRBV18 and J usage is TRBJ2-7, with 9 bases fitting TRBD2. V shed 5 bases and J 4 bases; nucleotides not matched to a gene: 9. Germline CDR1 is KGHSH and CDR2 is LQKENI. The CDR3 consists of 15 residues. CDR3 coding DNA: TGTGCCAGCTCATCCCGGAGCAGCGGGGGGTACGAGCAGTACTTC. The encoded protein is CASSSRSSGGYEQYF.

As DNA, the CDR3 is TGTGCCAGCAGCGTAGGAGGGGAGGATCAGCCCCAGCATTTT. Protein: CASSVGGEDQPQHF. This chain joins TRBV9 and TRBJ1-5, with D tentatively TRBD1 (5 bases). The CDR3 is 14 residues long. Deletions cut 0 bases from V and 5 bases from J, with 9 bases between. The germline CDR1 and CDR2 sequences are SGDLS and YYNGEE.

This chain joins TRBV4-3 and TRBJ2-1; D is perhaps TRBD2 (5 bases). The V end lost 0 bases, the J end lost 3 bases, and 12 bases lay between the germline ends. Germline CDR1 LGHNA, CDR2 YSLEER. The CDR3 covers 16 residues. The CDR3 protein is CASSQDWRLDYNEQFF. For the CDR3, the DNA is TGCGCCAGCAGCCAAGACTGGAGGTTAGACTACAATGAGCAGTTCTTC.

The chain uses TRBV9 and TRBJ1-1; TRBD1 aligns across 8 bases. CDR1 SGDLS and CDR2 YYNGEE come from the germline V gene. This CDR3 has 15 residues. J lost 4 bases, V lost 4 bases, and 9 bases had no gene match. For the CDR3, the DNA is TGTGCCAGCAGCCCAACTCAGGGGGCCGGCACTGAAGCTTTCTTT. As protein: CASSPTQGAGTEAFF. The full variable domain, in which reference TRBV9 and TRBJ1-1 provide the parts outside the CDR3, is DSGVTQTPKHLITATGQRVTLRCSPRSGDLSVYWYQQSLDQGLQFLIQYYNGEERAKGNILERFSAQQFPDLHSELNLSSLELGDSALYFCASSPTQGAGTEAFFGQGTRLTVV.

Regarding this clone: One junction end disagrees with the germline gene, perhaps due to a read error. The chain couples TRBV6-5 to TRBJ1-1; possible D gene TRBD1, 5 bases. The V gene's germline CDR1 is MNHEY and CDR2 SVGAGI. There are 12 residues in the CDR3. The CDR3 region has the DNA TGTGCCAGCAGTTACGGTAGGGGTATGGCTTCCTTT. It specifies CASSYGRGMASF.

This CDR3 reads CASSFRQGAAYEQYF. The CDR3 coding sequence is TGTGCCAGCAGCTTCCGACAGGGGGCGGCCTACGAGCAGTACTTC. The chain has TRBV2 and TRBJ2-7; 10 bases match TRBD1. After removal of 6 bases from V and 2 bases from J, the junction contained 7 bases not matched to a gene. This CDR3 comprises 15 residues. CDR1 is SNHLY, CDR2 FYNNEI, per germline.

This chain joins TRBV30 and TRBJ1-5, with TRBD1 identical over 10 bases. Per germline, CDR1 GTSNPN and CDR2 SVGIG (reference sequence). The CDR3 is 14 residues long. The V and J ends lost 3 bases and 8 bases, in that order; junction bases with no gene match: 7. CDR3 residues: CAWRRGQGNKPQHF. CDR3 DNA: TGTGCCTGGAGGAGGGGACAGGGGAATAAGCCCCAGCATTTT. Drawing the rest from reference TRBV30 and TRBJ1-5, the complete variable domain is SQTIHQWPATLVQPVGSPLSLECTVEGTSNPNLYWYRQAAGRGLQLLFYSVGIGQISSEVPQNLSASRPQDRQFILSSKKLLLSDSGFYLCAWRRGQGNKPQHFGDGTRLSIL.

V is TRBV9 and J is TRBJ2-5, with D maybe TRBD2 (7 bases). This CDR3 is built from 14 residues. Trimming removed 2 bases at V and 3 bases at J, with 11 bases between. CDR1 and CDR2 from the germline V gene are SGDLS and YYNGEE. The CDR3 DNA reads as TGTGCCAGCAGCGTTGGAGGGGGGGAAGAGACCCAGTACTTC. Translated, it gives CASSVGGGEETQYF. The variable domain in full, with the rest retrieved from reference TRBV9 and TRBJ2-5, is DSGVTQTPKHLITATGQRVTLRCSPRSGDLSVYWYQQSLDQGLQFLIQYYNGEERAKGNILERFSAQQFPDLHSELNLSSLELGDSALYFCASSVGGGEETQYFGPGTRLLVL.

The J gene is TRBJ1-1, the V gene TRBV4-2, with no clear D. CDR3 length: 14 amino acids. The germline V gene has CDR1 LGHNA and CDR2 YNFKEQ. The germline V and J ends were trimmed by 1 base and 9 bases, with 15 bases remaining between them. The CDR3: CASSQAQWLAQAFF. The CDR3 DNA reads TGTGCCAGCAGCCAAGCGCAGTGGCTCGCCCAAGCTTTCTTT.

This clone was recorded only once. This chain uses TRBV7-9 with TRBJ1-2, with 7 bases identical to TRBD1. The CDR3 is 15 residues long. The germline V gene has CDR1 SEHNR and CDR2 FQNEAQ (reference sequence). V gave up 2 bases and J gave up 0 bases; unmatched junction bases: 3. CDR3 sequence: CASSLWDRTNYGYTF. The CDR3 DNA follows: TGTGCCAGCAGCTTATGGGACAGAACTAACTATGGCTACACCTTC. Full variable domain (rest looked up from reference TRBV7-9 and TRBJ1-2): DTGVSQNPRHKITKRGQNVTFRCDPISEHNRLYWYRQTLGQGPEFLTYFQNEAQLEKSRLLSDRFSAERPKGSFSTLEIQRTEQGDSAMYLCASSLWDRTNYGYTFGSGTRLTVV.

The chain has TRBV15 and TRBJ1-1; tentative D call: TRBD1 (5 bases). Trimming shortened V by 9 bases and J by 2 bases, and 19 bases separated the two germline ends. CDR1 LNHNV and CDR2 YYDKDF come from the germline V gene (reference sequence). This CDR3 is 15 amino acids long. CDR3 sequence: CATKLGARLNTEAFF. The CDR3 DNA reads TGTGCCACAAAATTAGGGGCCAGGTTAAACACTGAAGCTTTCTTT. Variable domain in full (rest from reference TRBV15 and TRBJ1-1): DAMVIQNPRYQVTQFGKPVTLSCSQTLNHNVMYWYQQKSSQAPKLLFHYYDKDFNNEADTPDNFQSRRPNTSFCFLDIRSPGLGDTAMYLCATKLGARLNTEAFFGQGTRLTVV.

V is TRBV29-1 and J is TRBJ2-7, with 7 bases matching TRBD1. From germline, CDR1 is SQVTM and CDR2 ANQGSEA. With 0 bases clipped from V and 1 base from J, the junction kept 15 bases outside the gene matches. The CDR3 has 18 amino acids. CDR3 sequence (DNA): TGCAGCGTTGAAGACCCAGCTAGGGGGCTTTTGGGGTCCTACGAGCAGTACTTC. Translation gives CSVEDPARGLLGSYEQYF.

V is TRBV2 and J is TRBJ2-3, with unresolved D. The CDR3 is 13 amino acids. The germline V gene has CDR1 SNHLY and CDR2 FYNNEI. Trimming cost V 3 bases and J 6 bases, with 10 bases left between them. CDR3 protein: CASSDRWQDTQYF. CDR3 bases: TGTGCCAGCAGTGACCGATGGCAGGATACGCAGTATTTT.

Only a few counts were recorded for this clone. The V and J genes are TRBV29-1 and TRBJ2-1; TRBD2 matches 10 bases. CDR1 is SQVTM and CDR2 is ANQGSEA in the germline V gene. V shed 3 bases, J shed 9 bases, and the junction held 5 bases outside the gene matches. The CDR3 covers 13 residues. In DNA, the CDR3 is TGCAGCGTTGAGGAGCGGGAGGGCGGTGAGCAGTTCTTC. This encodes CSVEEREGGEQFF.

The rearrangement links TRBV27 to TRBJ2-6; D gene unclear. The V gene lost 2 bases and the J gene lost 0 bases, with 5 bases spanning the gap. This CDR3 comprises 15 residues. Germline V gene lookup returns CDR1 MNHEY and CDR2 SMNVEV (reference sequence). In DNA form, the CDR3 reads TGTGCCAGCAGTTTAGTCTCCTCTGGGGCCAACGTCCTGACTTTC. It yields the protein CASSLVSSGANVLTF.

CDR3 sequence: CASSLGTDTFSGNTIYF. CDR3 nucleotide sequence: TGCGCCAGCAGCCTTGGGACAGATACTTTCTCTGGAAACACCATATATTTT. The chain combines TRBV5-1 with TRBJ1-3; the match to TRBD1 covers 7 bases. Germline CDR1 reads SGHRS; CDR2 reads YFSETQ. This CDR3 is 17 amino acids long. With V trimmed by 4 bases and J by 0 bases, 10 bases remained unmatched.

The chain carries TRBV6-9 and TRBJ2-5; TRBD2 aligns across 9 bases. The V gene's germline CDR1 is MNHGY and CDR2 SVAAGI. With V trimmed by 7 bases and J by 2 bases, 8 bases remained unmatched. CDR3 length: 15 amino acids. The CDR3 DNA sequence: TGTGCCAGCACCCTGGGACTAGCCAGGCAAGAGACCCAGTACTTC. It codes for CASTLGLARQETQYF.

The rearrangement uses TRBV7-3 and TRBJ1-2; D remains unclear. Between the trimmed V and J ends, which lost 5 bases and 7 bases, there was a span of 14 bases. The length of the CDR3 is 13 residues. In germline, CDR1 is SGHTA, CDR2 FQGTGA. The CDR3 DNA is TGTGCCAGCAGCCAATCACGGGATCTTGGCTACACCTTC. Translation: CASSQSRDLGYTF.

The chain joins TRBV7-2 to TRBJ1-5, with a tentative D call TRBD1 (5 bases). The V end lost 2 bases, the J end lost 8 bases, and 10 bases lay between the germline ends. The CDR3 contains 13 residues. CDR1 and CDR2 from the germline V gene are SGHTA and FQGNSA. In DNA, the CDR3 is TGTGCCAGCAGCTTAAGGTGGGGGGAGCCCCAGCATTTT. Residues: CASSLRWGEPQHF.

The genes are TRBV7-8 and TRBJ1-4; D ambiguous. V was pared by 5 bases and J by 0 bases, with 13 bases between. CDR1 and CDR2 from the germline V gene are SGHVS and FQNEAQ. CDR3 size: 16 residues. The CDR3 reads CASSIGRSATNEKLFF. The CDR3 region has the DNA TGTGCCAGCAGCATAGGACGGAGTGCAACTAATGAAAAACTGTTTTTT.